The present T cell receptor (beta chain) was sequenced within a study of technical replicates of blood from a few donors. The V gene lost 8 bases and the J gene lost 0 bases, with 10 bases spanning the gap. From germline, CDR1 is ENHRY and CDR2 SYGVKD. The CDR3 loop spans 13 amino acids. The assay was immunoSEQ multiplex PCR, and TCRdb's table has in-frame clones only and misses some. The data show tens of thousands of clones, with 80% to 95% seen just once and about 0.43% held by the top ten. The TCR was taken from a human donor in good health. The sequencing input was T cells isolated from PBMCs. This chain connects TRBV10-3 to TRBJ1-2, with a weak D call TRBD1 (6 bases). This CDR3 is CAIEDSANYGYTF. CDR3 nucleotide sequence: TGTGCCATCGAGGACAGCGCTAACTATGGCTACACCTTC.